This TCR beta chain was captured by sequencing in a study of blood T cell repertoires in COVID-19 (dated by TCRdb to between 2020 and 2021). Looking at the study overall: The collaborator samples originated in the United States, Italy and Spain and spanned the acute and convalescent phases of COVID-19. The dataset comprised deeply sampled blood TCRbeta repertoires from subjects exposed to, actively infected with, or recovered from COVID-19. The material from the prospective study consisted of cDNA or gDNA derived from T cells, B-cell-depleted T cells, or PBMCs. The repertoires were released in a freely available public database meant as a resource for research on the immune response to SARS-CoV-2. A de-identified subject ID, COVID-19 status, age in years and sex were almost always included in the sample metadata. HLA class I and class II types, where available, came from metadata supplied by the sample provider rather than from assay-based typing. Samples came from the ongoing ImmuneRACE study (first 160 participants) plus 1,254 subjects from 6 global collaborators.

TCRbeta CDR3 regions were amplified from genomic DNA using the immunoSEQ Assay, a bias-controlled multiplex PCR. The original methods were these. Nucleated cell counts per sample were estimated from amplification of reference gene primers within the assay. Sequence reads were collapsed and filtered to measure the absolute abundance of every unique TCRbeta CDR3 rearrangement. For each sample, productive Simpson clonality was calculated by taking the square root of Simpson's diversity index across productive rearrangements. Held by TCRdb, this immuneACCESS table contains in-frame sequences only and omits some clones. Under half of the omission traces to an unresolved V gene where checked; the cause of the rest is unknown. Clone size and V and J calls were adopted from that table, with D and trimming inferred from the DNA. The sample table lists over 250,000 clones, more than 75% of them with a count of one. Approximately 1.5% of the sample belongs to the ten largest clones.

CDR1 and CDR2 are drawn from the germline V gene: SQVTM, ANQGSEA. Inclusive of the bounding cysteine and phenylalanine, the CDR3 is 14 residues long. The read is trimmed to its CDR3 DNA, 42 bases read in frame from base 1. V is trimmed back by 6 bases and J by 5 bases, and the junction contains 11 bases that no gene match accounts for. Samples from volunteer blood donors who had recovered from COVID-19 were contributed by a second Seattle source. The collaborating institutions used their own protocols to collect whole blood in K2EDTA tubes. For TCRbeta analysis, collaborator samples were shipped as frozen whole blood, as isolated PBMCs, or as DNA extracted from either sample type. There are a few counts of this clone. Its antigen is unknown. No base quality information exists; no much larger clone differs at one position. Overall study outcomes, separate from this receptor: The quantity of clinical and demographic metadata differed by source and by participant and was supplied without curation.

This TCR derives from a woman aged 40 to 55 who had recovered from COVID-19. The sample was peripheral blood. The chain is made from TRBV29-1 and TRBJ2-7, and TRBD1 matches 9 of the central bases. The DNA sequence follows: TGCAGCGTGAACCCTCGGGGGACAGGGAACGAGCAGTACTTC. It specifies CSVNPRGTGNEQYF.